The sequence of this T cell receptor beta chain was determined in a study of cytomegalovirus exposure and HLA in healthy donors. PCR used 60 Vbeta primers and 13 Jbeta primers. Repertoires were generated with immunoSEQ multiplex PCR, while TCRdb's copy carries only in-frame clones and drops some. This table has roughly 120,000 clones, 65% to 75% appearing once. Findings and caveats of the study: Sequencing depth roughly uniform across donors was assumed in presence/absence analyses.

This CDR3 contains 13 residues. Trimming removed 6 bases from V and 1 base from J, with 9 bases in between. The germline V gene has CDR1 LNHNV and CDR2 YYDKDF (reference sequence). Remarks on this clone: Its antigen is currently unknown.

The chain is built from TRBV15 and TRBJ1-1; no firm D call. The sample comprised PBMCs. This TCR was sampled from a man younger than 45 in good health and CMV-seropositive. The CDR3 DNA reads as TGTGCCACCAGTAGTCATAAGAACACTGAAGCTTTCTTT. This translates into CATSSHKNTEAFF.